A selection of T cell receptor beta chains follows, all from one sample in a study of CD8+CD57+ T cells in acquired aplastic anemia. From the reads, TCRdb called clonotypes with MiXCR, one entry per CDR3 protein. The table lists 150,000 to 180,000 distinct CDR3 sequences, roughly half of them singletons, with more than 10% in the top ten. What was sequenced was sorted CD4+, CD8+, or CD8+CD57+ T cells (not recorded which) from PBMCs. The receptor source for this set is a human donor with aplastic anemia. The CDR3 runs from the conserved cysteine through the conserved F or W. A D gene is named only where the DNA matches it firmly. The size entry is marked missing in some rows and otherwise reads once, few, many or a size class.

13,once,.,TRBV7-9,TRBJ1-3,CAGSQASGNTICF,TGTGCCGGCAGCCAAGCCTCTGGAAACACCATATGTTTT
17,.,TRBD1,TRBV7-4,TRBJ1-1,CASSLAGTGPMSTEAFF,TGTGCCAGCAGCTTAGCCGGGACAGGGCCTATGAGCACTGAAGCTTTCTTT
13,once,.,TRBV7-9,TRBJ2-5,CASSLMRKETQYF,TGTGCCAGCAGCTTAATGAGGAAGGAGACCCAGTACTTC
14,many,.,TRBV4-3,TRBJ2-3,CASSQDGSTDTQYF,TGCGCCAGCAGCCAAGATGGGAGCACAGATACGCAGTATTTT
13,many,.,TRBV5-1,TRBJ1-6,CASSLFTGEPLHF,TGCGCCAGCAGCCTCTTCACGGGGGAACCCCTCCACTTT
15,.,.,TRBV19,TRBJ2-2,CASKTGTTHTGELFF,TGTGCCAGTAAAACAGGGACTACCCACACCGGGGAGCTGTTTTTT
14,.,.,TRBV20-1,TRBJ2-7,CSATRGQTRHEQYF,TGCAGTGCTACCCGCGGCCAGACTAGGCACGAGCAGTACTTC
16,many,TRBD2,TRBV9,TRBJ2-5,CASSLYSGGPQETQYF,TGTGCCAGCAGCCTCTATAGCGGGGGGCCGCAAGAGACCCAGTACTTC
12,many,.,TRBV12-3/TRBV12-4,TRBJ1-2,CASNLQEYGYTF,TGTGCCAGCAACTTACAGGAATATGGCTACACCTTC
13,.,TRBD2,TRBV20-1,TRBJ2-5,CSARTSGDETQYF,TGCAGTGCAAGGACTAGCGGGGATGAGACCCAGTACTTC
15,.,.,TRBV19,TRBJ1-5,CASSINRVGDQPQHF,TGTGCCAGTAGTATCAACAGGGTGGGCGATCAGCCCCAGCATTTT
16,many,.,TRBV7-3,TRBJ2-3,CASRKGGGRYTDTQYF,TGTGCCAGCAGAAAGGGGGGGGGCCGCTACACAGATACGCAGTATTTT
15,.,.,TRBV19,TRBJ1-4,CASSKGGLANEKLFF,TGTGCCAGTAGTAAAGGGGGTCTAGCTAATGAAAAACTGTTTTTT
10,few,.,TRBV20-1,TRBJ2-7,CSISPYEQYF,TGCAGTATCTCTCCCTACGAGCAGTACTTC
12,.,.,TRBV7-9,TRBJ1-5,CASSLPGEPQHF,TGTGCCAGCAGCCTACCGGGGGAGCCCCAGCATTTT
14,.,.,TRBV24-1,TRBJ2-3,CATGGDVSTDTQYF,TGTGCCACCGGGGGTGACGTTTCCACAGATACGCAGTATTTT
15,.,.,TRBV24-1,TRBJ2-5,CATSVQSGTQETQYF,TGTGCCACCAGTGTCCAATCAGGGACCCAAGAGACCCAGTACTTC
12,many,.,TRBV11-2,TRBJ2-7,CASRPLGNEQYF,TGTGCCAGCAGGCCGCTTGGGAACGAGCAGTACTTC
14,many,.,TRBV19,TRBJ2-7,CASSYRVYSYEQYF,TGTGCCAGTAGCTACAGGGTATACTCCTACGAGCAGTACTTC
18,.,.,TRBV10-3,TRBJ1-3,CASSYTLEWGLSGNAIYF,TGTGCCAGCAGTTACACGCTGGAGTGGGGGCTCTCTGGAAACGCCATATATTTT
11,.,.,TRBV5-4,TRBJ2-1,CASYELDEQFF,TGTGCCAGCTATGAGTTGGACGAGCAGTTCTTC
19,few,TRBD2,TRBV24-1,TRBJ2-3,CATSDARPYEAGPTDTQYF,TGTGCCACCAGTGACGCCCGCCCGTATGAAGCGGGACCCACAGATACGCAGTATTTT
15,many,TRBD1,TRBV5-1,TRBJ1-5,CASSTGTDSNQPQHF,TGCGCCAGCAGCACCGGGACAGATAGCAATCAGCCCCAGCATTTT
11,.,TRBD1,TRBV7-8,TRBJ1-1,CASSSGTGMFF,TGTGCCAGCAGCTCCGGGACAGGGATGTTCTTT
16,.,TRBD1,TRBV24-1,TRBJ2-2,CATSDRQGGNTGELFF,TGTGCCACCAGTGATCGACAGGGCGGGAACACCGGGGAGCTGTTTTTT
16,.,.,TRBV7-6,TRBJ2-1,CASSSLSDSSYNEQFF,TGTGCCAGCAGCTCCCTTAGCGATAGCTCCTACAATGAGCAGTTCTTC
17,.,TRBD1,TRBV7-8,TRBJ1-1,CASSYRRDRGCGTEAFF,TGTGCCAGCAGCTACCGCCGGGACAGGGGGTGTGGGACTGAAGCTTTCTTT
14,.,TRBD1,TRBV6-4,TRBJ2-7,CASTSRTGQYEPHF,TGTGCCAGCACCAGTCGGACAGGGCAGTACGAGCCGCACTTC
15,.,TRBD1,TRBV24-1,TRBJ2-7,CASSFRQGNPYEQYF,TGTGCCAGCTCATTCCGACAGGGTAACCCCTACGAGCAGTACTTC
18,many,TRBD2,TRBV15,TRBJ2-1,CATSRDSPLAGGYNEQFF,TGTGCCACCAGCAGAGATTCTCCACTAGCGGGGGGGTACAATGAGCAGTTCTTC
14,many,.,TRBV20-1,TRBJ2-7,CSAPRRGVSYEQYF,TGCAGTGCTCCCAGAAGGGGGGTCTCCTACGAGCAGTACTTC
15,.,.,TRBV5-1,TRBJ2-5,CASSFLGQGQETQYF,TGCGCCAGCAGCTTCCTGGGACAAGGCCAAGAGACCCAGTACTTC
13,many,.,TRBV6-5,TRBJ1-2,CASSYSEGEGYTF,TGTGCCAGCAGTTACTCGGAGGGGGAAGGCTACACCTTC
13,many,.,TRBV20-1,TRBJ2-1,CSAEVGDYNEQFF,TGCAGTGCTGAGGTTGGGGACTACAATGAGCAGTTCTTC
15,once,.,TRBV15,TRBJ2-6,CATSRDRALANVLTF,TGTGCCACCAGCAGAGATCGGGCCCTGGCCAACGTCCTGACTTTC
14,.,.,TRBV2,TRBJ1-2,CASSAGYPGYGYTF,TGTGCCAGCAGCGCAGGGTACCCAGGCTATGGCTACACCTTC
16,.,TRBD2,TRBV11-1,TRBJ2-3,CASRHGSGGLADTQYF,TGTGCCAGCAGACATGGGTCGGGGGGTTTGGCAGATACGCAGTATTTT
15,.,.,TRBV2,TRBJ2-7,CASSDPRDRTYEQYF,TGTGCCAGCAGTGATCCCCGAGACAGGACCTACGAGCAGTACTTC
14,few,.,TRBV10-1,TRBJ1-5,CASSETGTNQPQHF,TGCGCCAGCAGTGAGACAGGGACGAATCAGCCCCAGCATTTT